This T cell receptor beta chain was sequenced in a study of shared clonotypes between healthy human individuals. TCRdb keeps only in-frame clones here, not all; method: immunoSEQ multiplex PCR. The data show approximately 2.5 million clones, 80% to 95% seen once. Study-wide points: Rarefaction demonstrated incomplete sorted-subset sequencing despite large depth.

The donors were all Caucasian adults (living in Nashville, Tennessee). Subsets obtained from CD4+ cells comprised CD45RA+ naive and CD45RA-negative memory cells. About this clone itself: Its antigen is currently unknown.

Trimming removed 7 bases at V and 5 bases at J, with 24 bases between. CDR3 length: 16 amino acids. Germline V gives CDR1 SGHRS, CDR2 YFSETQ. The sequence was collected from a man aged 18 to 30 in good health. Some clones in this sample may be carry-over from other donors' samples. Sequencing was carried out using naive CD4+ T cells from PBMCs. Sample subset: CD45RA+ positively selected. The chain joins TRBV5-1 to TRBJ2-5; weak D call: TRBD1 (7 bases). The CDR3 DNA reads as TGCGCCAGCCACACCCCCGGACAGGAGGGCTGGGAGACCCAGTACTTC. It encodes CASHTPGQEGWETQYF. Variable domain in full (rest from reference TRBV5-1 and TRBJ2-5): KAGVTQTPRYLIKTRGQQVTLSCSPISGHRSVSWYQQTPGQGLQFLFEYFSETQRNKGNFPGRFSGRQFSNSRSEMNVSTLELGDSALYLCASHTPGQEGWETQYFGPGTRLLVL.